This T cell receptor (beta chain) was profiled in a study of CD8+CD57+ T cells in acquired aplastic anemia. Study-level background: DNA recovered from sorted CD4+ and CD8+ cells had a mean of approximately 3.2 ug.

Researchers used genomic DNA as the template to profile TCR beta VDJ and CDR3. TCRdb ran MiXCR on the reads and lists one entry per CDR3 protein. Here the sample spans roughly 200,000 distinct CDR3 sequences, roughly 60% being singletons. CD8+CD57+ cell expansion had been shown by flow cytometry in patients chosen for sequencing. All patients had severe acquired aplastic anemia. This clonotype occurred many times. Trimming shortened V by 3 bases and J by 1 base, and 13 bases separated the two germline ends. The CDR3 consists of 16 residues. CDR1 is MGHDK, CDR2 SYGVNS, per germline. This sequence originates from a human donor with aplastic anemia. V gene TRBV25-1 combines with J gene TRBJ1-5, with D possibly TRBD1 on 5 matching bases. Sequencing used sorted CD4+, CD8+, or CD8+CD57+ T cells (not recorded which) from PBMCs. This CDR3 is CASSETAAGSNQPQHF. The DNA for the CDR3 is TGTGCCAGCAGTGAGACAGCGGCGGGGAGCAATCAGCCCCAGCATTTT.